Presented here are 8 T cell receptor beta chains from one specimen sequenced in a study of cytomegalovirus exposure and HLA in healthy donors. The PCR contained 60 Vbeta and 13 Jbeta primers. Generated by immunoSEQ multiplex PCR, the TCRdb table keeps only in-frame clones and is missing some. Of 170,000 or so clones listed, roughly 75% were seen once; the top ten hold 1%. The specimen sequenced was PBMCs. These receptors originate from a woman in her forties or fifties in good health and CMV-seropositive.

V gene TRBV6-6 combines with J gene TRBJ1-2, with D perhaps matching TRBD1 (6 bases). The CDR3 runs 15 residues. Per the germline V gene, CDR1 is MNHNY and CDR2 is SVGAGI (reference sequence). The V end lost 7 bases, the J end lost 8 bases, and 23 bases lay between the germline ends. The CDR3 reads CASTNRGAQTKGYTF. The CDR3 DNA follows: TGTGCCAGCACCAATCGGGGGGCGCAGACTAAAGGCTACACCTTC.

The chain combines TRBV5-1 with TRBJ1-1, with 7 bases that match TRBD1. The trim removed 2 bases at V and 4 bases at J, leaving 2 bases unmatched. The germline V gene encodes CDR1 SGHRS and CDR2 YFSETQ. The CDR3 has 13 residues. The CDR3 loop reads CASSFDRATEAFF. The CDR3 nucleotides read TGCGCCAGCAGCTTCGACAGGGCCACTGAAGCTTTCTTT. The full variable domain, rest sourced from reference TRBV5-1 and TRBJ1-1, is KAGVTQTPRYLIKTRGQQVTLSCSPISGHRSVSWYQQTPGQGLQFLFEYFSETQRNKGNFPGRFSGRQFSNSRSEMNVSTLELGDSALYLCASSFDRATEAFFGQGTRLTVV.

The gene calls are TRBV18 and TRBJ2-2; the match to TRBD1 covers 8 bases. After removal of 3 bases from V and 3 bases from J, the junction contained 3 bases not matched to a gene. CDR3 length equals 15 residues. Looked up from germline, CDR1 is KGHSH and CDR2 is LQKENI. The CDR3 DNA sequence: TGTGCCAGCTCACCCAGGGGGCCGGACACCGGGGAGCTGTTTTTT. Translating it yields CASSPRGPDTGELFF.

V and J are TRBV7-6 and TRBJ1-1, with TRBD1 matching 9 bases. The CDR3 has 13 residues. Germline V gene lookup returns CDR1 SGHVS and CDR2 FNYEAQ. Losses at the gene ends were 7 bases for V and 6 bases for J; bases not matched to a gene: 6. The CDR3 DNA is TGTGCCAGCAACCCAGGGACAGGGCCTGAAGCTTTCTTT. This translates into CASNPGTGPEAFF.

This chain links TRBV7-2 with TRBJ1-6; 7 nucleotides match TRBD1. V dropped 4 bases and J dropped 7; count of bases not matched to a gene: 7. The CDR3 is 15 amino acids. CDR1 SGHTA and CDR2 FQGNSA come from the germline V gene. Here the CDR3 reads CASSSGTALNSPLHF. Here the CDR3 DNA reads TGTGCCAGCAGCTCCGGGACAGCCCTGAATTCACCCCTCCACTTT.

The chain uses TRBV19 and TRBJ2-1, with 8 bases lining up with TRBD2. The V and J ends lost 5 bases and 16 bases, in that order; junction bases with no gene match: 10. In germline, CDR1 is LNHDA, CDR2 SQIVND (reference sequence). The CDR3 totals 12 residues. The chain's CDR3 is CASSVAGLERFF. The CDR3 nucleotides are TGTGCCAGTAGTGTAGCGGGACTAGAGAGATTCTTC.

The chain is built from TRBV7-2 and TRBJ1-2, with 9 bases aligning to TRBD1. This CDR3 is built from 14 residues. Looked up from germline, CDR1 is SGHTA and CDR2 is FQGNSA. V lost 5 bases and J lost 5; bases outside the gene matches: 6. The CDR3 spells CASSTKQGAYGYTF. As DNA, the CDR3 is TGTGCCAGCAGCACCAAACAGGGGGCGTATGGCTACACCTTC.

The chain couples TRBV28 to TRBJ1-4; D not certain. Per germline, CDR1 MDHEN and CDR2 SYDVKM. Trimming cost V 5 bases and J 12 bases, with 16 bases left between them. There are 13 residues in the CDR3. The CDR3 DNA sequence: TGTGCCAGCAGTGAGGTTCTTCGTGCCCAACTGTTTTTT. This gives the protein CASSEVLRAQLFF.